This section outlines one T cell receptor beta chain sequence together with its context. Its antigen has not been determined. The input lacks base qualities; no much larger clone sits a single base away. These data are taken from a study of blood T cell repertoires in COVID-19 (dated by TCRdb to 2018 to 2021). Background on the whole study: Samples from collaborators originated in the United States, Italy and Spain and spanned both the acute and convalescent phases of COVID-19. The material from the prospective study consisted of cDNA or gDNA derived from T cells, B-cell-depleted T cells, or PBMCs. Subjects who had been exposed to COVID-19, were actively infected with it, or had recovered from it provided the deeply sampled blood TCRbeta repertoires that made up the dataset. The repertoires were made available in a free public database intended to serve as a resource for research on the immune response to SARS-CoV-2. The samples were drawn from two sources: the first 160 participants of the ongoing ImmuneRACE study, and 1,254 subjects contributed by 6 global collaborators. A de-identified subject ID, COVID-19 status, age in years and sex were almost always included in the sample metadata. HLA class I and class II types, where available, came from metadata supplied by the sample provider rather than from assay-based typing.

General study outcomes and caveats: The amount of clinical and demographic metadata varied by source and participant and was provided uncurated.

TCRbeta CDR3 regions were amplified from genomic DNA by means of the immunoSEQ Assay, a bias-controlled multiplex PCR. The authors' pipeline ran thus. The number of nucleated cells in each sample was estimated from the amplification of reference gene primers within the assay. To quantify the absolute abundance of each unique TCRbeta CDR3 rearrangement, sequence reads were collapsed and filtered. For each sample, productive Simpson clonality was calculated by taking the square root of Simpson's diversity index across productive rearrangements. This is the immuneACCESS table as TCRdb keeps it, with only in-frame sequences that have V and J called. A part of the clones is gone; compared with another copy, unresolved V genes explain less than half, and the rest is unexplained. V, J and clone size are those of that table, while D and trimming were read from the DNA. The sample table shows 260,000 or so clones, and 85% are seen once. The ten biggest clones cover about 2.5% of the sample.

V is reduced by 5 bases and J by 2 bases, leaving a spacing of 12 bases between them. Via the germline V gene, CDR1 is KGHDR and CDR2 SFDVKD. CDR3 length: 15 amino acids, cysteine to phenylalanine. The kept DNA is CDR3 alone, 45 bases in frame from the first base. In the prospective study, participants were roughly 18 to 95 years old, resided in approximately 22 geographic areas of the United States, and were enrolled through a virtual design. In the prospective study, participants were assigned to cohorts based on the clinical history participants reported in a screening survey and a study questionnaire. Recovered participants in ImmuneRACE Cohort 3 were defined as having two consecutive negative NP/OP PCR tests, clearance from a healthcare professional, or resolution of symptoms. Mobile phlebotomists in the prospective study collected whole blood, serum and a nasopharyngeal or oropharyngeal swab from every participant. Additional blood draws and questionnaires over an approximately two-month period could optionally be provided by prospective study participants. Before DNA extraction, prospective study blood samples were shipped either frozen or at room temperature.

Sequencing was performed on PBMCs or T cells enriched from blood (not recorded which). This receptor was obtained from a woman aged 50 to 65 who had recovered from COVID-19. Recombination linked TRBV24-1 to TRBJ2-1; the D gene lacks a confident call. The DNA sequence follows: TGTGCCACCAGTGTCCCCCAAGCGCCCTACAATGAGCAGTTCTTC. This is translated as CATSVPQAPYNEQFF.